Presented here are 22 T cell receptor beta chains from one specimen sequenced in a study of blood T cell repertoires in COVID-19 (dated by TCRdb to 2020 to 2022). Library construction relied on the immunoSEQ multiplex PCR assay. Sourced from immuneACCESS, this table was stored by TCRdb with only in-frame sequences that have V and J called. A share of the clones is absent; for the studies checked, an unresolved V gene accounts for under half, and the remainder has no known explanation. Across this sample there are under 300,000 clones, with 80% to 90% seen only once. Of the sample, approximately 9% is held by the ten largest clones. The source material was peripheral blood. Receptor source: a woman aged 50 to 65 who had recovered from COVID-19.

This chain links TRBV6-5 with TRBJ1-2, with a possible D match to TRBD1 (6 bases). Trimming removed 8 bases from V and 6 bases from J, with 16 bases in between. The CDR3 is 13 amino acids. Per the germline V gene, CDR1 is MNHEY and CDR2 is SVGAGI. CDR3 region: CASGRGASDGYTF. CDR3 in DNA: TGTGCCAGCGGCAGGGGCGCGTCGGATGGCTACACCTTC.

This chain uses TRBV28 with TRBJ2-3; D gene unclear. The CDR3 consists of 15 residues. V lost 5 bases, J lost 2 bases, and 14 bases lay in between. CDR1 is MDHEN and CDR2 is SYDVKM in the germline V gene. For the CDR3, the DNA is TGTGCCAGCAGTCAAACCTCCGGGTACACAGATACGCAGTATTTT. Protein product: CASSQTSGYTDTQYF.

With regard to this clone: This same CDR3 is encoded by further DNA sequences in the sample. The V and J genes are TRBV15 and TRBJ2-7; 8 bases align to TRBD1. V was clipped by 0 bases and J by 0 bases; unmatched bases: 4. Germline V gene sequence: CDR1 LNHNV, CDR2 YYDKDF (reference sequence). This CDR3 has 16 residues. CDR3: CATSRDSGTGSYEQYF. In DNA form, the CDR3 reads TGTGCCACCAGCAGAGATTCTGGGACAGGCTCCTACGAGCAGTACTTC. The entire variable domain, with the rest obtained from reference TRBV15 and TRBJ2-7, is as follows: DAMVIQNPRYQVTQFGKPVTLSCSQTLNHNVMYWYQQKSSQAPKLLFHYYDKDFNNEADTPDNFQSRRPNTSFCFLDIRSPGLGDTAMYLCATSRDSGTGSYEQYFGPGTRLTVT.

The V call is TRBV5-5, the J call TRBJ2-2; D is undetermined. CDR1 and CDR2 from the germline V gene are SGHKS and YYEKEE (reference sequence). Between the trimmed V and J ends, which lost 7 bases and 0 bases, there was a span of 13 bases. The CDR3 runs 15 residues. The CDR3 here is CASQFQDANTGELFF. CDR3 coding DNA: TGTGCCAGCCAATTCCAGGATGCGAACACCGGGGAGCTGTTTTTT.

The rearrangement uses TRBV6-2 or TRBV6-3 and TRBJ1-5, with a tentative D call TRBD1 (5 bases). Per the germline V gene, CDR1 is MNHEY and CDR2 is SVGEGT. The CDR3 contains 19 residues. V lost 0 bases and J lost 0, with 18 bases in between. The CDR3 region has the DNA TGTGCCAGCAGTTACTCTCCTCGGGGGGAAAATTATAGCAATCAGCCCCAGCATTTT. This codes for CASSYSPRGENYSNQPQHF.

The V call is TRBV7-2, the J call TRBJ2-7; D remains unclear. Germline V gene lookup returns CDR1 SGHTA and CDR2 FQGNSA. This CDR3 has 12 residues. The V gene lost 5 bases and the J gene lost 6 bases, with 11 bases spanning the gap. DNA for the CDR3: TGTGCCAGCAGCCGAGGTAGTCTCGAGCAGTACTTC. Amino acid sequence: CASSRGSLEQYF.

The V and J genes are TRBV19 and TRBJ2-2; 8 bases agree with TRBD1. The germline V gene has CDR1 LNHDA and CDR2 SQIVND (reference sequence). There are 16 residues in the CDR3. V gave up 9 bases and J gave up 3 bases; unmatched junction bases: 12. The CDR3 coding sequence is TGTGCCAGCCATAGGGCTACAGGGGGGTACACCGGGGAGCTGTTTTTT. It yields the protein CASHRATGGYTGELFF.

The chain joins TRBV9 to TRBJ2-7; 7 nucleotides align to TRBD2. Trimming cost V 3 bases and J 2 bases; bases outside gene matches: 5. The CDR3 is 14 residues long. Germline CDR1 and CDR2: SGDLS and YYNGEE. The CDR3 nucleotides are TGTGCCAGCAGCGCTGGGGGGGGAACCTACGAGCAGTACTTC. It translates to CASSAGGGTYEQYF. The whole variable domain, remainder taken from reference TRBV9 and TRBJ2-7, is DSGVTQTPKHLITATGQRVTLRCSPRSGDLSVYWYQQSLDQGLQFLIQYYNGEERAKGNILERFSAQQFPDLHSELNLSSLELGDSALYFCASSAGGGTYEQYFGPGTRLTVT.

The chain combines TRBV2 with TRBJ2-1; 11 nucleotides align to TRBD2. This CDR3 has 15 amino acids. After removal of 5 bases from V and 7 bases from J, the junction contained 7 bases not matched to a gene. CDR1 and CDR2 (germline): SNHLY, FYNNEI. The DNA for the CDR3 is TGTGCCAGCAGTTTTTCGGGACTAGCGGTAAATGAGCAGTTCTTC. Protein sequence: CASSFSGLAVNEQFF.

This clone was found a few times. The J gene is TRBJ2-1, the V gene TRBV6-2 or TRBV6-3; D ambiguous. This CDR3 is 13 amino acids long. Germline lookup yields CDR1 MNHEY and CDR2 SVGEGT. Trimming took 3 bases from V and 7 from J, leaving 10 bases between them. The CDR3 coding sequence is TGTGCCAGCAGTTATGACCCGAGGAATGAGCAGTTCTTC. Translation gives CASSYDPRNEQFF.

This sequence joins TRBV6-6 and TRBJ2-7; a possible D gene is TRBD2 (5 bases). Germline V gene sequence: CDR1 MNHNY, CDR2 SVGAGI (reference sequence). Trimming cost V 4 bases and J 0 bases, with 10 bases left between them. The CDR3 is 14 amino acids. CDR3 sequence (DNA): TGTGCCAGCAGTTCGGACTGGAGCTCCTACGAGCAGTACTTC. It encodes CASSSDWSSYEQYF.

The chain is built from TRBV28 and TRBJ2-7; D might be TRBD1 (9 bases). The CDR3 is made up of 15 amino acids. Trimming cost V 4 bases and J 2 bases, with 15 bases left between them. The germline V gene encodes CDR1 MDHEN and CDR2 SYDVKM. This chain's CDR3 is CASSSGGDRAYEQYF. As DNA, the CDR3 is TGTGCCAGCAGTTCGGGGGGGGACAGGGCCTACGAGCAGTACTTC.

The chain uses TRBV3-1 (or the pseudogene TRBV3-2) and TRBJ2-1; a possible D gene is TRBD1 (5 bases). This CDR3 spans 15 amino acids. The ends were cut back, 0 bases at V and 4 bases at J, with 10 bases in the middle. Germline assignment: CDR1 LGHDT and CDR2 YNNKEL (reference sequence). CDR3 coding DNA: TGTGCCAGCAGCCAAGATGGGGCTAGATACAATGAGCAGTTCTTC. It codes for CASSQDGARYNEQFF.

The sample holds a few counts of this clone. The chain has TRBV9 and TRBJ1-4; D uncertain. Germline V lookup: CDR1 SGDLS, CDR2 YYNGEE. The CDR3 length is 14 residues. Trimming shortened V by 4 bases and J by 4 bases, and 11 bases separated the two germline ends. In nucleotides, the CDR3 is TGTGCCAGCAGCTTTACAGAGTATAATGAAAAACTGTTTTTT. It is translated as CASSFTEYNEKLFF.

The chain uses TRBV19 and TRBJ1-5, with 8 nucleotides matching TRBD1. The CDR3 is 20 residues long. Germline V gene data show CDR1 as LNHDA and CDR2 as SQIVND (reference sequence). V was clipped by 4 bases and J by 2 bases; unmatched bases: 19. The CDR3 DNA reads TGTGCCAGTAGTAATTGGGACGGGGCAGGGGGCCATAGGGGCAATCAGCCCCAGCATTTT. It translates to CASSNWDGAGGHRGNQPQHF.

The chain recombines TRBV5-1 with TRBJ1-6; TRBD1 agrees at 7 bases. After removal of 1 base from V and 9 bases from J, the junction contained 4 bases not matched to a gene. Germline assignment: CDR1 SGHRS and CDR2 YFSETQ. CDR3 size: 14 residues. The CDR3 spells CASSLTGVGSPLHF. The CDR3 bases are TGCGCCAGCAGCTTGACAGGGGTGGGTTCACCCCTCCACTTT. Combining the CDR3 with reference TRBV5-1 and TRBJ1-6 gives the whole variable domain KAGVTQTPRYLIKTRGQQVTLSCSPISGHRSVSWYQQTPGQGLQFLFEYFSETQRNKGNFPGRFSGRQFSNSRSEMNVSTLELGDSALYLCASSLTGVGSPLHFGNGTRLTVT.

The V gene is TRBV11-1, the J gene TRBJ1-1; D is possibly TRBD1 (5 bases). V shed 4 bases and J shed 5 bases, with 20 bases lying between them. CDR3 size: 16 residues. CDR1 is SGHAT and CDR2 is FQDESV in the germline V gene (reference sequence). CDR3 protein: CASSYFRGGRTTEAFF. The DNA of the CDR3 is TGTGCCAGCAGCTACTTTCGGGGGGGAAGAACGACTGAAGCTTTCTTT.

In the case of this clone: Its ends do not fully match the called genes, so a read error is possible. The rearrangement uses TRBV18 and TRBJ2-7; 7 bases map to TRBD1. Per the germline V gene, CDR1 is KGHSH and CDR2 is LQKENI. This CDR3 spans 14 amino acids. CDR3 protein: CASSPHGTAYEQYF. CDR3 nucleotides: TGTGCCAGCTCCCCACACGGGACAGCGTACGAGCAGTACTTC. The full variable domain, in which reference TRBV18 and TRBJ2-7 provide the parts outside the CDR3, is NAGVMQNPRHLVRRRGQEARLRCSPMKGHSHVYWYRQLPEEGLKFMVYLQKENIIDESGMPKERFSAEFPKEGPSILRIQQVVRGDSAAYFCASSPHGTAYEQYFGPGTRLTVT.

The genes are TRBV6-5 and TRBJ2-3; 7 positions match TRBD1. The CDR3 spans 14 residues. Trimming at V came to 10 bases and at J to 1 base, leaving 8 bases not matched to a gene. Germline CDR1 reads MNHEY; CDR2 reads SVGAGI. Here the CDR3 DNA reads TGTGCCATCGGACAGGAGTGGGGCACAGATACGCAGTATTTT. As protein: CAIGQEWGTDTQYF.

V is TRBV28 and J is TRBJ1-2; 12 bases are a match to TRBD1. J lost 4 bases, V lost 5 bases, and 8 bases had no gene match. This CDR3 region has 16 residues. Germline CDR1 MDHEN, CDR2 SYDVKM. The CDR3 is CASSPLGTGGGYGYTF. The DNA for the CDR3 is TGTGCCAGCAGTCCACTCGGGACAGGGGGCGGCTATGGCTACACCTTC.

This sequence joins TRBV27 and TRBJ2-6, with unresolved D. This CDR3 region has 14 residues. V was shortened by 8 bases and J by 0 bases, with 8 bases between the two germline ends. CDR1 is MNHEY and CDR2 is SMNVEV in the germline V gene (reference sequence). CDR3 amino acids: CASAGISGANVLTF. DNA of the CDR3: TGTGCCAGCGCAGGTATCTCTGGGGCCAACGTCCTGACTTTC.

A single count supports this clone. CDR3 region: CASSRGGQMNTEAFF. DNA for the CDR3: TGTGCCAGCAGTCGGGGGGGACAGATGAACACTGAAGCTTTCTTT. This chain connects TRBV6-2 or TRBV6-3 to TRBJ1-1, with 7 positions matching TRBD1. From germline, CDR1 is MNHEY and CDR2 SVGEGT. CDR3 length: 15 amino acids. Trimming took 5 bases from V and 0 from J; bases not matched to a gene: 6.